The 5 T cell receptor beta chains below all came from one sample that was sequenced in a study of blood T cells in healthy people across ages. A second about 6 to 12 cycle PCR used barcoded and J-beta primers. MiXCR, applied by TCRdb to the 5' RACE reads, yields one record per CDR3 protein. The sample gives hundreds of thousands of distinct CDR3 sequences, 53% of which show up once; under 50% is in the top ten. The specimen was blood. The source is a man at least 80 years old in good health.

This clonotype was counted between two and nine times. This chain joins TRBV15 and TRBJ2-5; the D gene could be TRBD1 or TRBD2 (5 bases each). Germline V CDR1 and CDR2: LNHNV, YYDKDF (reference sequence). Trimming cost V 6 bases and J 4 bases, with 18 bases left between them. This CDR3 has 15 amino acids. The CDR3 protein is CATSATPRGGETQYF. The CDR3, as DNA: TGTGCCACCAGTGCCACCCCGAGGGGTGGAGAGACCCAGTACTTC.

The chain uses TRBV6-1 and TRBJ2-5; TRBD1 agrees at 7 bases. The germline V gene encodes CDR1 MNHNS and CDR2 SASEGT. The CDR3 sequence is 15 residues long. Losses at the gene ends were 6 bases for V and 4 bases for J; bases not matched to a gene: 11. The CDR3 sequence: CASRRQGEARETQYF. The DNA for the CDR3 is TGTGCCAGCAGGCGACAGGGTGAGGCTAGAGAGACCCAGTACTTC.

The chain is built from TRBV28 and TRBJ2-1, with 9 bases that match TRBD1. Germline lookup yields CDR1 MDHEN and CDR2 SYDVKM. J gave up 7 bases and V 6 bases, and 10 bases lay outside the gene matches. CDR3 length equals 15 residues. The CDR3: CASRTTGGLGNEQFF. The CDR3 coding sequence is TGTGCCAGCAGGACCACAGGGGGCCTAGGGAATGAGCAGTTCTTC.

This chain links TRBV12-3 or TRBV12-4 with TRBJ1-3; possibly TRBD1 for D (5 bases). Trimming shortened V by 6 bases and J by 0 bases, and 12 bases separated the two germline ends. The CDR3 contains 15 residues. The chain's CDR3 is CASRPGGVSGNTIYF. The CDR3 region has the DNA TGTGCCAGCAGACCGGGGGGGGTCTCTGGAAACACCATATATTTT.

The rearrangement links TRBV3-1 to TRBJ2-5, with TRBD2 matching 10 bases. The CDR3 is 18 amino acids. V was clipped by 1 base and J by 0 bases; unmatched bases: 8. From germline, CDR1 is LGHDT and CDR2 YNNKEL (reference sequence). CDR3: CASSQGTSGTMNQETQYF. In nucleotides, the CDR3 is TGTGCCAGCAGCCAAGGAACTAGCGGGACTATGAACCAAGAGACCCAGTACTTC.